The 17 T cell receptor beta chains given below trace back to one sample, sequenced in a study of blood T cell repertoires in COVID-19. Method: immunoSEQ multiplex PCR; TCRdb's copy keeps in-frame clones and lacks some. The sample lists about 180,000 clones, 75% to 80% seen once, with more than 25% in the top ten. Sequencing used peripheral blood. Receptor source: a woman aged 70 to 79 with acute or convalescent COVID-19.

This chain joins TRBV19 and TRBJ2-1; D is possibly TRBD2 (5 bases). Trimming stripped 3 bases from V and 6 bases from J, with 15 bases between. The CDR3 totals 15 residues. In germline, CDR1 is LNHDA, CDR2 SQIVND (reference sequence). CDR3 protein: CASSMPPLRGNEQFF. As DNA, the CDR3 is TGTGCCAGTAGTATGCCCCCCCTCCGGGGCAATGAGCAGTTCTTC.

The DNA for the CDR3 is TGTGCCAGCAGCCTCAAACTAACTCCCGACTTGTCCTACGAGCAGTACTTC. The encoded protein is CASSLKLTPDLSYEQYF. The chain recombines TRBV5-4 with TRBJ2-7; no clear D gene. Trimming took 4 bases from V and 1 from J, leaving 21 bases between them. Germline lookup yields CDR1 SGHNT and CDR2 YYREEE (reference sequence). The CDR3 extends over 17 amino acids.

The chain combines TRBV5-4 with TRBJ2-7; 9 nucleotides agree with TRBD1. Unmatched junction bases numbered 9, after V lost 4 bases and J lost 4 bases. The CDR3 has 15 residues. Germline assignment: CDR1 SGHNT and CDR2 YYREEE (reference sequence). The DNA for the CDR3 is TGTGCCAGCAGCCATGGTCCGGGACAGGGTTACGAGCAGTACTTC. It codes for CASSHGPGQGYEQYF.

The sample holds a few counts of this clone. The chain couples TRBV20-1 to TRBJ2-7; D call uncertain. Germline CDR1 DFQATT, CDR2 SNEGSKA (reference sequence). The V and J ends lost 5 bases and 2 bases respectively, with 10 bases between them. The CDR3 sequence is 12 residues long. The CDR3 nucleotides are TGCAGTGCTGGTGACCAGACCTACGAGCAGTACTTC. This gives the protein CSAGDQTYEQYF.

The chain recombines TRBV6-6 with TRBJ1-5, with D perhaps TRBD1 (6 bases). Germline loops: CDR1 MNHNY, CDR2 SVGAGI (reference sequence). The CDR3 sequence is 14 residues long. V lost 2 bases, J lost 6 bases, and 11 bases lay in between. The DNA of the CDR3 is TGTGCCAGCAGTTACCACAGGGAGGGTCAGCCCCAGCATTTT. It codes for CASSYHREGQPQHF.

The genes are TRBV25-1 and TRBJ1-2, with a tentative D call TRBD1 (5 bases). Germline CDR1 is MGHDK and CDR2 is SYGVNS. V was cut by 3 bases and J by 5 bases, with 13 bases left in between. CDR3 length: 14 residues. Here the CDR3 reads CASSETRGVYGYTF. CDR3 in DNA: TGTGCCAGCAGTGAGACCCGGGGGGTATATGGCTACACCTTC.

The V gene is TRBV29-1, the J gene TRBJ2-2; 7 nucleotides align to TRBD2. Germline values: CDR1 SQVTM, CDR2 ANQGSEA. The CDR3 length is 13 residues. V lost 7 bases to trimming and J lost 6 bases; unmatched junction nucleotides: 8. CDR3 sequence: CSGKREQPGELFF. In nucleotides, the CDR3 is TGCAGCGGGAAGCGGGAACAGCCCGGGGAGCTGTTTTTT.

The chain carries TRBV5-4 and TRBJ2-7; 10 nucleotides agree with TRBD2. This CDR3 region has 16 residues. V lost 4 bases to trimming and J lost 3 bases; unmatched junction nucleotides: 10. CDR1 SGHNT and CDR2 YYREEE come from the germline V gene (reference sequence). The CDR3 loop is CASSALGLAGDYEQYF. The CDR3 nucleotides read TGTGCCAGCAGCGCCCTTGGCCTAGCGGGAGACTACGAGCAGTACTTC.

The chain carries TRBV20-1 and TRBJ2-3, with 9 bases matching TRBD2. V shed 3 bases, J shed 0 bases, and the junction held 7 bases outside the gene matches. The CDR3 is 16 amino acids. Germline V gives CDR1 DFQATT, CDR2 SNEGSKA (reference sequence). This CDR3 reads CSASTLAGPSTDTQYF. The CDR3 DNA reads TGCAGTGCTAGTACCCTAGCGGGACCTAGCACAGATACGCAGTATTTT.

This clone has a handful of counts. The chain employs TRBV9 and TRBJ2-2; possibly TRBD2 for D (5 bases). The V and J ends lost 2 bases and 5 bases respectively, with 10 bases between them. This CDR3 spans 14 amino acids. Germline assignment: CDR1 SGDLS and CDR2 YYNGEE. As DNA, the CDR3 is TGTGCCAGCAGCGTCACGGACTGGACCGGGGAGCTGTTTTTT. Translation: CASSVTDWTGELFF.

The genes are TRBV4-1 and TRBJ2-7; a possible D gene is TRBD1 (7 bases). Germline loops: CDR1 MGHRA, CDR2 YSYEKL. This CDR3 is 15 amino acids long. Trimming took off 3 bases at V and 11 bases at J, with 23 bases between the two ends. CDR3 DNA sequence: TGCGCCAGCAGCCAGGGTGACAGGGACTCACCCGGGGAGTACTTC. Amino acid sequence: CASSQGDRDSPGEYF.

This chain connects TRBV27 to TRBJ2-3, with 10 bases aligning to TRBD1. The CDR3 is 15 amino acids. The V gene's germline CDR1 is MNHEY and CDR2 SMNVEV (reference sequence). Germline trimming cut 6 bases from V and 2 bases from J; bases unmatched to any gene: 5. CDR3 sequence: CASRLRQGATDTQYF. The CDR3 coding sequence is TGTGCCAGCAGATTAAGACAGGGGGCCACAGATACGCAGTATTTT.

This clone showed up just once. The J gene is TRBJ1-2, the V gene TRBV18, with 9 bases lining up with TRBD1. Looked up from germline, CDR1 is KGHSH and CDR2 is LQKENI. The junction had 3 bases not matched to a gene; V was cut back by 3 bases and J by 4 bases. This CDR3 is built from 14 residues. CDR3: CASSPGQGSYGYTF. The CDR3 DNA is TGTGCCAGCTCACCGGGACAGGGTAGCTATGGCTACACCTTC.

The rearrangement joins TRBV12-3 or TRBV12-4 to TRBJ1-2; the D gene is possibly TRBD1 (6 bases). With 3 bases removed from V and 7 bases from J, the gap between germline ends came to 12 bases. This CDR3 has 13 amino acids. CDR3 sequence: CASSFNRDRGYTF. CDR3 nucleotide sequence: TGTGCCAGCAGTTTTAACAGGGACCGTGGCTACACCTTC.

The chain links TRBV2 to TRBJ1-1; no firm D call. V was trimmed by 7 bases and J by 0 bases, leaving 15 bases between them. Germline lookup yields CDR1 SNHLY and CDR2 FYNNEI. CDR3 size: 15 residues. DNA of the CDR3: TGTGCCAGCAAGCTCGGAGGGCAGTTGAACACTGAAGCTTTCTTT. This translates into CASKLGGQLNTEAFF.

DNA of the CDR3: TGTGCCATCAGTGAGTCCGAGGCAGTTAATTCACCCCTCCACTTT. This encodes CAISESEAVNSPLHF. The V gene is TRBV10-3, the J gene TRBJ1-6, with D uncertain. The CDR3 extends over 15 amino acids. Trimming left V 0 bases short and J 6 bases short, with 9 bases between. Germline assignment: CDR1 ENHRY and CDR2 SYGVKD.

V and J are TRBV11-1 and TRBJ2-7; D might be TRBD1 (6 bases). The CDR3 sequence is 15 residues long. V was trimmed by 0 bases and J by 1 base, leaving 10 bases between them. Germline V gene lookup returns CDR1 SGHAT and CDR2 FQDESV (reference sequence). CDR3 region: CASSLAQQGSYEQYF. The CDR3 DNA is TGTGCCAGCAGCTTAGCCCAGCAGGGGTCCTACGAGCAGTACTTC.